This paragraph covers one T cell receptor beta chain sequence. V was clipped by 5 bases and J by 1 base; unmatched bases: 6. Germline CDR1 KGHSH, CDR2 LQKENI. The CDR3 is made up of 17 amino acids. Study members were between about 18 and 90 years old and lived in approximately 25 US regions. Self-reported history from a screening survey and questionnaire set each donor's cohort. This entry comes from a study of blood T cell repertoires in COVID-19. Per the study methods: For nucleated cells, counts were estimated from reference gene primer amplification. TCRdb's copy holds only in-frame clones and misses some; the assay was immunoSEQ multiplex PCR. V, J and clone size were drawn from that table, and D and trimming were deduced from the DNA. In the table there are roughly 250,000 clones, 75% to 90% of which are singletons.

This clonotype originated in a woman aged 40 to 49 with acute COVID-19. The chain couples TRBV18 to TRBJ2-1; 12 bases agree with TRBD2. What was sequenced was PBMCs or T cells enriched from blood (not recorded which). The CDR3 DNA is TGTGCCAGCTCATCCGTCGGGACTAGCGGGTCCTACAATGAGCAGTTCTTC. Residues: CASSSVGTSGSYNEQFF.